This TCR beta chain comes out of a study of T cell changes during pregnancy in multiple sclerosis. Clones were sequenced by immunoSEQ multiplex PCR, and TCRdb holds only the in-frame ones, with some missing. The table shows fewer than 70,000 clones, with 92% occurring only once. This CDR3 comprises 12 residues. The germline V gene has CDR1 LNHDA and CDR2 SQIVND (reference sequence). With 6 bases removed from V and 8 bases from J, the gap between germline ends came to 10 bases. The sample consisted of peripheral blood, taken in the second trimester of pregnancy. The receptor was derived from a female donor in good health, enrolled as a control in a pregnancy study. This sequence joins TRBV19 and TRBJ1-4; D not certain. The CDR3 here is CASRTAGEKLFF. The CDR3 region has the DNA TGTGCCAGTAGAACAGCAGGCGAAAAACTGTTTTTT.